These 26 T cell receptor beta chains originate from one sample sequenced in a study of T cell responses to AZD1222 COVID-19 vaccine. Using immunoSEQ multiplex PCR, the repertoire was profiled, and TCRdb retains in-frame clones only, with some absent. In the table there are 60,000 to 85,000 clones, 70% to 80% of which are singletons. Sequenced here: peripheral blood, sampled 28 days after the second dose of the MenACWY control vaccine. The receptors were sampled from an adult who received the MenACWY meningococcal vaccine as a control.

The rearrangement links TRBV2 to TRBJ1-4; no definite D call. With 2 bases removed from V and 3 bases from J, the gap between germline ends came to 10 bases. The CDR3 runs to 15 residues. Germline V CDR1 and CDR2: SNHLY, FYNNEI. The CDR3 DNA sequence: TGTGCCAGCAGTGAACTGGGGATACCTAATGAAAAACTGTTTTTT. As protein: CASSELGIPNEKLFF.

This sequence joins TRBV5-4 and TRBJ1-1; no clear D. This CDR3 has 13 amino acids. V was cut by 3 bases and J by 6 bases, with 12 bases left in between. Germline V gives CDR1 SGHNT, CDR2 YYREEE (reference sequence). CDR3 in amino acids: CASSSDPHAEAFF. The DNA of the CDR3 is TGTGCCAGCAGCTCGGACCCCCACGCTGAAGCTTTCTTT. Supplemented by reference TRBV5-4 and TRBJ1-1, the full variable domain reads ETGVTQSPTHLIKTRGQQVTLRCSSQSGHNTVSWYQQALGQGPQFIFQYYREEENGRGNFPPRFSGLQFPNYSSELNVNALELDDSALYLCASSSDPHAEAFFGQGTRLTVV.

The chain has TRBV5-1 and TRBJ2-4; the D is unclear. The CDR3 is made up of 15 amino acids. Germline assignment: CDR1 SGHRS and CDR2 YFSETQ. V dropped 2 bases and J dropped 7 bases, with 16 bases sitting between them. The CDR3 bases are TGCGCCAGCAGCTTCACAGCTTCCGAAAGGAACATTCAGTACTTC. Protein sequence: CASSFTASERNIQYF.

The chain recombines TRBV2 with TRBJ1-2; D is perhaps TRBD1 (5 bases). V was shortened by 6 bases and J by 3 bases, with 14 bases between the two germline ends. The CDR3 is 14 residues long. Germline V gene data show CDR1 as SNHLY and CDR2 as FYNNEI. CDR3 in amino acids: CASRGPNTYYGYTF. CDR3 nucleotides: TGTGCCAGCAGGGGACCTAACACCTACTATGGCTACACCTTC.

This clone was counted between two and nine times. The gene calls are TRBV3-1 (or the pseudogene TRBV3-2) and TRBJ1-1, with TRBD1 matching 8 bases. The CDR3 length is 17 residues. Trimming removed 1 base from V and 0 bases from J; junction bases left unmatched: 7. CDR1 and CDR2 from the germline V gene are LGHDT and YNNKEL (reference sequence). The CDR3: CASSQVPGQAMNTEAFF. The CDR3 DNA reads as TGTGCCAGCAGCCAAGTCCCGGGACAGGCGATGAACACTGAAGCTTTCTTT.

The V call is TRBV19, the J call TRBJ1-1; D call uncertain. Germline CDR1 is LNHDA and CDR2 is SQIVND (reference sequence). CDR3 length equals 13 residues. V was cut by 5 bases and J by 2 bases, with 9 bases left in between. This CDR3 is CASSRGRNTEAFF. The DNA for the CDR3 is TGTGCCAGTAGTCGAGGGAGAAACACTGAAGCTTTCTTT. The full variable domain, completed using reference TRBV19 and TRBJ1-1, is DGGITQSPKYLFRKEGQNVTLSCEQNLNHDAMYWYRQDPGQGLRLIYYSQIVNDFQKGDIAEGYSVSREKKESFPLTVTSAQKNPTAFYLCASSRGRNTEAFFGQGTRLTVV.

This clone was found once. The chain links TRBV6-1 to TRBJ1-6; D is ambiguous. In germline, CDR1 is MNHNS, CDR2 SASEGT. This CDR3 contains 15 residues. V was shortened by 1 base and J by 10 bases, with 14 bases between the two germline ends. The CDR3 bases are TGTGCCAGCAGTGAAGGGGGTAATATCGGCTCACCCCTCCACTTT. Encoded protein: CASSEGGNIGSPLHF.

CDR3 sequence reads: CASSQDWGTDTQYF. The CDR3, as DNA: TGCGCCAGCAGCCAAGATTGGGGCACAGATACGCAGTATTTT. The chain recombines TRBV4-3 with TRBJ2-3; D is unclear. Between the trimmed V and J ends, which lost 0 bases and 1 base, there was a span of 5 bases. The CDR3 extends over 14 amino acids. CDR1 and CDR2 (germline): LGHNA, YSLEER.

The rearrangement joins TRBV19 to TRBJ2-2; possibly TRBD1 for D (5 bases). In germline, CDR1 is LNHDA, CDR2 SQIVND (reference sequence). This CDR3 is 13 amino acids long. V lost 6 bases, J lost 1 base, and 6 bases lay in between. Here the CDR3 reads CASRGLNTGELFF. The CDR3 DNA follows: TGTGCCAGTAGGGGGCTGAACACCGGGGAGCTGTTTTTT.

This clone turned up a few times. The J gene is TRBJ1-1, the V gene TRBV14; D is unresolved. CDR1 is SGHDN, CDR2 FVKESK, per germline. This CDR3 has 16 residues. V was pared by 0 bases and J by 0 bases, with 11 bases between. DNA for the CDR3: TGTGCCAGCAGCCAAGATAGAGTAGGCTTGAACACTGAAGCTTTCTTT. Translation gives CASSQDRVGLNTEAFF.

This chain joins TRBV5-6 and TRBJ2-6; 12 bases match TRBD1. The CDR3 spans 18 residues. CDR1 and CDR2 from the germline V gene are SGHDT and YYEEEE. After removal of 2 bases from V and 4 bases from J, the junction contained 7 bases not matched to a gene. CDR3: CASSLLGQGALGANVLTF. CDR3 DNA: TGTGCCAGCAGCTTATTGGGACAGGGGGCCCTGGGGGCCAACGTCCTGACTTTC.

The genes are TRBV2 and TRBJ1-2; D possibly corresponds to TRBD1 (5 bases). There are 14 residues in the CDR3. CDR1 and CDR2 (germline): SNHLY, FYNNEI. V lost 7 bases to trimming and J lost 8 bases, with 20 bases between them. CDR3 protein: CASKITGEGGGYTF. CDR3 nucleotide sequence: TGTGCCAGCAAAATAACGGGGGAAGGCGGGGGCTACACCTTC.

The V gene is TRBV3-1 (or the pseudogene TRBV3-2), the J gene TRBJ1-5; D uncertain. Trimming shortened V by 1 base and J by 2 bases, and 3 bases separated the two germline ends. The CDR3 covers 13 residues. Germline V gives CDR1 LGHDT, CDR2 YNNKEL (reference sequence). CDR3 protein: CASSQGRNQPQHF. CDR3 bases: TGTGCCAGCAGCCAAGGACGCAATCAGCCCCAGCATTTT.

The V call is TRBV19, the J call TRBJ1-1, with D unresolved. The CDR3 has 11 amino acids. Trimming removed 3 bases from V and 7 bases from J, with 6 bases in between. In germline, CDR1 is LNHDA, CDR2 SQIVND (reference sequence). The CDR3 DNA sequence: TGTGCCAGTAGTATTTTTGGTGAAGCTTTCTTT. Translated: CASSIFGEAFF. The entire variable domain, with the rest obtained from reference TRBV19 and TRBJ1-1, is as follows: DGGITQSPKYLFRKEGQNVTLSCEQNLNHDAMYWYRQDPGQGLRLIYYSQIVNDFQKGDIAEGYSVSREKKESFPLTVTSAQKNPTAFYLCASSIFGEAFFGQGTRLTVV.

The chain recombines TRBV20-1 with TRBJ2-5; tentatively, D is TRBD2 (6 bases). Trimming removed 3 bases at V and 5 bases at J, with 13 bases between. From germline, CDR1 is DFQATT and CDR2 SNEGSKA (reference sequence). CDR3 length: 13 residues. In DNA form, the CDR3 reads TGCAGTGCTAGTCGACGGGGGTCTGAGACCCAGTACTTC. This translates into CSASRRGSETQYF.

The gene calls are TRBV5-6 and TRBJ1-2; D gene uncertain. The CDR3 sequence is 15 residues long. Trimming removed 1 base from V and 5 bases from J, with 15 bases in between. The germline gives CDR1 SGHDT, CDR2 YYEEEE. The DNA of the CDR3 is TGTGCCAGCAGCTTGTTGCAGGACTCCTGGTATGGCTACACCTTC. Translation gives CASSLLQDSWYGYTF.

This clone has more than one count but fewer than ten. The rearrangement links TRBV19 to TRBJ2-6; D not certain. The CDR3 spans 17 residues. The germline CDR1 and CDR2 sequences are LNHDA and SQIVND (reference sequence). V lost 5 bases and J lost 0, with 14 bases in between. This CDR3 is CASSARPQVSGANVLTF. CDR3 in DNA: TGTGCCAGTAGTGCGAGGCCGCAGGTCTCTGGGGCCAACGTCCTGACTTTC. The variable domain in full, with the rest retrieved from reference TRBV19 and TRBJ2-6, is DGGITQSPKYLFRKEGQNVTLSCEQNLNHDAMYWYRQDPGQGLRLIYYSQIVNDFQKGDIAEGYSVSREKKESFPLTVTSAQKNPTAFYLCASSARPQVSGANVLTFGAGSRLTVL.

This chain connects TRBV29-1 to TRBJ2-2; maybe TRBD1 (5 bases). This CDR3 comprises 14 residues. Germline assignment: CDR1 SQVTM and CDR2 ANQGSEA. The V gene lost 7 bases and the J gene lost 5 bases, with 17 bases spanning the gap. In nucleotides, the CDR3 is TGCAGCGCCGGACACCAGGGCCCAACCGGGGAGCTGTTTTTT. This translates into CSAGHQGPTGELFF.

CDR3 sequence: CASRPQTGNYGYGNYGYTF. CDR3 bases: TGCGCCAGCAGGCCCCAGACAGGGAACTATGGCTACGGGAACTATGGCTACACCTTC. This chain links TRBV5-1 with TRBJ1-2, with TRBD1 matching 7 bases. J lost 2 bases, V lost 5 bases, and 21 bases had no gene match. CDR3 length equals 19 residues. Germline-derived CDR1 and CDR2 are SGHRS and YFSETQ.

The chain carries TRBV6-5 and TRBJ2-3, with TRBD2 as a possible D gene (6 bases). The V and J ends lost 5 bases and 2 bases respectively, with 14 bases between them. This CDR3 comprises 15 residues. Germline V lookup: CDR1 MNHEY, CDR2 SVGAGI. The CDR3 loop reads CASSPVGGVTDTQYF. The DNA of the CDR3 is TGTGCCAGCAGTCCTGTGGGCGGGGTCACAGATACGCAGTATTTT.

The V and J genes are TRBV3-1 (or the pseudogene TRBV3-2) and TRBJ1-6; D is possibly TRBD1 (5 bases). CDR3 length equals 13 residues. The V gene's germline CDR1 is LGHDT and CDR2 YNNKEL (reference sequence). The germline V and J ends were trimmed by 4 bases and 8 bases, with 9 bases remaining between them. CDR3 loop: CASSRKGYSPLHF. The CDR3 coding sequence is TGTGCCAGCAGCCGAAAGGGGTATTCACCCCTCCACTTT.

This chain links TRBV5-1 with TRBJ2-3; tentative D call: TRBD1 (5 bases). Per the germline V gene, CDR1 is SGHRS and CDR2 is YFSETQ. CDR3 length equals 14 residues. V lost 3 bases, J lost 6 bases, and 14 bases lay in between. For the CDR3, the DNA is TGCGCCAGCAGCTCATACCAGGGTGCGGATACGCAGTATTTT. Translating it yields CASSSYQGADTQYF. Looking up the rest from reference TRBV5-1 and TRBJ2-3 gives the full variable domain: KAGVTQTPRYLIKTRGQQVTLSCSPISGHRSVSWYQQTPGQGLQFLFEYFSETQRNKGNFPGRFSGRQFSNSRSEMNVSTLELGDSALYLCASSSYQGADTQYFGPGTRLTVL.

The J gene is TRBJ2-1, the V gene TRBV7-9, with a weak D call TRBD2 (6 bases). This CDR3 contains 13 residues. Trimming cost V 5 bases and J 9 bases, with 14 bases left between them. Germline-derived CDR1 and CDR2 are SEHNR and FQNEAQ (reference sequence). The CDR3, as DNA: TGTGCCAGCAGCCCCCTAGCGATTGCTGAGCAGTTCTTC. It translates to CASSPLAIAEQFF.

J is TRBJ1-3 and V is TRBV6-6; unclear D gene. The CDR3 extends over 11 amino acids. Germline V gene lookup returns CDR1 MNHNY and CDR2 SVGAGI (reference sequence). V lost 8 bases, J lost 8 bases, and 10 bases lay in between. This CDR3 is CASSRRDTIYF. Here the CDR3 DNA reads TGTGCCAGCTCCCGACGGGACACCATATATTTT.

The chain carries TRBV18 and TRBJ2-1; 10 positions agree with TRBD2. The CDR3 loop spans 17 amino acids. Germline CDR1 reads KGHSH; CDR2 reads LQKENI. Trimming took 2 bases from V and 6 from J; bases not matched to a gene: 10. CDR3 in amino acids: CASSPIRAGGPGNEQFF. CDR3 DNA sequence: TGTGCCAGCTCACCAATCCGAGCGGGAGGGCCGGGCAATGAGCAGTTCTTC.

The sample holds a few counts of this clone. This chain's CDR3 is CAWSERLGTMNTEAFF. CDR3 nucleotide sequence: TGTGCCTGGAGTGAGAGGCTGGGGACTATGAACACTGAAGCTTTCTTT. The chain has TRBV30 and TRBJ1-1; D might be TRBD1 (5 bases). V was pared by 1 base and J by 0 bases, with 15 bases between. The CDR3 covers 16 residues. CDR1 and CDR2 from the germline V gene are GTSNPN and SVGIG (reference sequence). The complete variable domain, with remaining parts taken from reference TRBV30 and TRBJ1-1, reads SQTIHQWPATLVQPVGSPLSLECTVEGTSNPNLYWYRQAAGRGLQLLFYSVGIGQISSEVPQNLSASRPQDRQFILSSKKLLLSDSGFYLCAWSERLGTMNTEAFFGQGTRLTVV.